Below are 2 T cell receptor beta chains sequenced from a single sample in a study of shared clonotypes between healthy human individuals. Assay used: immunoSEQ multiplex PCR; TCRdb lists only in-frame clones, some missing. Here the sample spans 1.5 million to 1.9 million clones, 95% to 99% being singletons. Specimen: naive CD4+ T cells sorted from blood. Subset described: CD45RA+ positively selected. The receptors here all came from a man aged 30 to 45 in good health.

The chain has TRBV5-4 and TRBJ2-1; 8 nucleotides match TRBD2. Losses at the gene ends were 7 bases for V and 0 bases for J; bases not matched to a gene: 3. CDR3 size: 14 residues. The germline V gene has CDR1 SGHNT and CDR2 YYREEE (reference sequence). The CDR3 DNA is TGTGCCAGCCATCGGGGGGGCTCCTACAATGAGCAGTTCTTC. Translating gives CASHRGGSYNEQFF.

The count of this clone is one. This rearrangement joins TRBV21-1 to TRBJ2-3; the DNA was not compared with TRBD2, the D call given in the table. TRBV21-1 is noted as a pseudogene. CDR3 length: 16 residues. The CDR3 DNA is TGTGCCAGCAGCTTCCGACTAGCGGGCCTCACAGATACGCAGTATTTT. Protein sequence: CASSFRLAGLTDTQYF.